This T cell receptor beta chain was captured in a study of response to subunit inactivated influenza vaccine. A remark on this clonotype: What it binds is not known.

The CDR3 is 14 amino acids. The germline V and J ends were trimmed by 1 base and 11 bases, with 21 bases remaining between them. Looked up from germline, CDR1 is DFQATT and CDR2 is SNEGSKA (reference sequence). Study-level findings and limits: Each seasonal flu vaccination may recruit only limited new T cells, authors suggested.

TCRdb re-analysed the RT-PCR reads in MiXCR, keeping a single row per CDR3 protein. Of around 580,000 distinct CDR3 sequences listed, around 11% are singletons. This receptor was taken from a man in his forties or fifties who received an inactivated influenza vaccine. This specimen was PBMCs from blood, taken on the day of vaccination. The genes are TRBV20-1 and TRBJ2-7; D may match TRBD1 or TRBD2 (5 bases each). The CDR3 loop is CSARGGEGSLMEYF. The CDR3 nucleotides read TGCAGTGCTAGAGGAGGTGAGGGGAGTCTTATGGAGTACTTC.